This T cell receptor (beta chain) is from a study of T cell changes during pregnancy in multiple sclerosis. Sequencing was performed with immunoSEQ multiplex PCR; in TCRdb, only in-frame clones are kept and a portion is missing. The data show about 55,000 clones, 94% seen once. The specimen was CD8+ T cells from peripheral blood mononuclear cells, collected in the third trimester of pregnancy. This TCR came from a female donor with multiple sclerosis, enrolled in a pregnancy study.

CDR3 in DNA: TGTGCCAGCAGCTTAGAGGCGGGTCTCAATTTCTACGAGCAGTACTTC. It translates to CASSLEAGLNFYEQYF. The rearrangement joins TRBV13 to TRBJ2-7, with a tentative D call TRBD2 (5 bases). The CDR3 runs to 16 residues. With 1 base removed from V and 3 bases from J, the gap between germline ends came to 16 bases. Germline-derived CDR1 and CDR2 are PRHDT and FYEKMQ (reference sequence).